Listed here are 6 T cell receptor beta chains from one sample, sequenced in a study of neoadjuvant anti-PD-1 for oral cavity cancer. Documented time point: after neoadjuvant nivolumab, at surgical resection. The repertoire was sequenced with immunoSEQ multiplex PCR; TCRdb's copy has only in-frame clones and lacks some. This table holds about 23,000 clones, 25% to 35% found once. This sample comprised tumor tissue, obtained after nivolumab (anti-PD-1) treatment. The source of these receptors is a person between 35 and 79 years old with oral cavity squamous cell carcinoma.

This rearrangement joins TRBV5-5 to TRBJ2-7, with no clear D. The CDR3 contains 15 residues. The germline V gene encodes CDR1 SGHKS and CDR2 YYEKEE (reference sequence). Trimming shortened V by 4 bases and J by 0 bases, and 14 bases separated the two germline ends. CDR3 sequence: CASSQEYADSYEQYF. CDR3 DNA: TGTGCCAGCAGCCAAGAGTATGCAGACTCCTACGAGCAGTACTTC.

The chain recombines TRBV5-4 with TRBJ2-2; TRBD2 is a possible D gene (6 bases). Trimming removed 5 bases from V and 7 bases from J, with 18 bases in between. This CDR3 region has 15 residues. Germline values: CDR1 SGHNT, CDR2 YYREEE (reference sequence). CDR3 nucleotide sequence: TGTGCCAGCAGATCAGGAGGGCTGAATAGCGGGGAGCTGTTTTTT. Protein: CASRSGGLNSGELFF.

V usage is TRBV7-8 and J usage is TRBJ1-1, with TRBD1 matching 7 bases. Germline trimming cut 1 base from V and 9 bases from J; bases unmatched to any gene: 11. Germline lookup yields CDR1 SGHVS and CDR2 FQNEAQ. CDR3 length: 15 amino acids. CDR3 sequence: CASSLGGSRQGKAFF. CDR3 sequence (DNA): TGTGCCAGCAGCTTAGGGGGTTCCCGACAGGGTAAAGCTTTCTTT.

The chain links TRBV5-1 to TRBJ2-5, with D hard to call. The V and J ends lost 6 bases and 5 bases respectively, with 11 bases between them. The CDR3 contains 12 residues. Germline CDR1 reads SGHRS; CDR2 reads YFSETQ. CDR3 nucleotides: TGCGCCAGCAATGGTAACGGGGAGACCCAGTACTTC. Amino acid sequence: CASNGNGETQYF.

This clone ranks as medium-sized. The chain links TRBV6-6 to TRBJ2-6; D gene ambiguous. V was pared by 7 bases and J by 4 bases, with 8 bases between. The CDR3 has 13 residues. CDR1 is MNHNY, CDR2 SVGAGI, per germline (reference sequence). CDR3 nucleotides: TGTGCCAGCACCGTATCCGGGGCCAACGTCCTGACTTTC. Amino acids: CASTVSGANVLTF.

The DNA of the CDR3 is TGTGCCAGCAGCCCCGCGATTACAGATACGCAGTATTTT. Translated: CASSPAITDTQYF. The chain is built from TRBV7-8 and TRBJ2-3; no firm D call. Between the trimmed V and J ends, which lost 5 bases and 3 bases, there was a span of 9 bases. There are 13 residues in the CDR3. Germline CDR1 is SGHVS and CDR2 is FQNEAQ. Supplemented by reference TRBV7-8 and TRBJ2-3, the full variable domain reads GAGVSQSPRYKVAKRGQDVALRCDPISGHVSLFWYQQALGQGPEFLTYFQNEAQLDKSGLPSDRFFAERPEGSVSTLKIQRTQQEDSAVYLCASSPAITDTQYFGPGTRLTVL.